This passage covers 17 T cell receptor beta chains from one sample sequenced in a study of T cell responses to AZD1222 COVID-19 vaccine. This table comes from immunoSEQ multiplex PCR, and its TCRdb copy is limited to in-frame clones, with some not included. The sample consists of roughly 120,000 clones, around 88% of them appearing once. The source material was peripheral blood, sampled on day 0 of AZD1222 vaccination. These receptors came from an adult in good health.

The chain uses TRBV19 and TRBJ1-5, with D uncertain. The V gene's germline CDR1 is LNHDA and CDR2 SQIVND (reference sequence). The V end lost 1 base, the J end lost 6 bases, and 7 bases lay between the germline ends. The CDR3 is 13 amino acids. The CDR3 DNA follows: TGTGCCAGTAGTATAGCGATTAGTCAGCCCCAGCATTTT. It encodes CASSIAISQPQHF.

The chain recombines TRBV28 with TRBJ2-2; TRBD2 aligns across 10 bases. Germline V gene data show CDR1 as MDHEN and CDR2 as SYDVKM. V gave up 7 bases and J gave up 5 bases; unmatched junction bases: 4. This CDR3 has 14 amino acids. The CDR3 spells CASKAGGKTGELFF. CDR3 nucleotide sequence: TGTGCCAGCAAAGCGGGGGGGAAAACCGGGGAGCTGTTTTTT.

The chain recombines TRBV4-1 with TRBJ1-1, with D perhaps matching TRBD1 (5 bases). V was clipped by 4 bases and J by 5 bases, with 17 bases between them. CDR1 MGHRA and CDR2 YSYEKL come from the germline V gene. The CDR3 consists of 15 residues. The chain's CDR3 is CASSLTPLTGTEAFF. DNA of the CDR3: TGCGCCAGCAGCCTTACACCCCTTACAGGAACTGAAGCTTTCTTT.

J is TRBJ2-5 and V is TRBV27; TRBD1 aligns across 8 bases. V dropped 4 bases and J dropped 2; count of bases not matched to a gene: 9. This CDR3 has 16 amino acids. Germline values: CDR1 MNHEY, CDR2 SMNVEV (reference sequence). CDR3 in DNA: TGTGCCAGCAGTTCCCCAGGGGGCCGGGTACAAGAGACCCAGTACTTC. This sequence encodes CASSSPGGRVQETQYF.

This clone appeared a few times. In DNA, the CDR3 is TGTGCCAGCAGTTCCGGGACAGGGATCCCCGGGGAGCTGTTTTTT. Residues: CASSSGTGIPGELFF. The V and J genes are TRBV6-5 and TRBJ2-2, with TRBD1 matching 9 bases. The CDR3 extends over 15 amino acids. V lost 4 bases to trimming and J lost 6 bases; unmatched junction nucleotides: 6. The germline V gene encodes CDR1 MNHEY and CDR2 SVGAGI.

The gene calls are TRBV6-5 and TRBJ2-7; tentatively, D is TRBD1 or TRBD2 (5 bases each). The V and J ends lost 5 bases and 3 bases respectively, with 14 bases between them. This CDR3 spans 14 amino acids. Germline CDR1 and CDR2: MNHEY and SVGAGI. CDR3 DNA sequence: TGTGCCAGCAGTAATCCCGGGACGGACTACGAGCAGTACTTC. This gives the protein CASSNPGTDYEQYF.

This chain joins TRBV9 and TRBJ2-5; 7 bases agree with TRBD1. Germline CDR1 reads SGDLS; CDR2 reads YYNGEE. The CDR3 extends over 15 amino acids. After removal of 4 bases from V and 4 bases from J, the junction contained 10 bases not matched to a gene. The DNA for the CDR3 is TGTGCCAGCAGCAGGGCAGGGGGTTTGTCAGAGACCCAGTACTTC. Residues: CASSRAGGLSETQYF.

This chain connects TRBV6-5 to TRBJ1-4; unclear D gene. Trimming left V 11 bases short and J 8 bases short, with 15 bases between. The length of the CDR3 is 12 residues. Germline V gives CDR1 MNHEY, CDR2 SVGAGI. DNA of the CDR3: TGTGCCGGAGAGGGCGGATGGGAAAAACTGTTTTTT. Its protein is CAGEGGWEKLFF.

The V gene is TRBV9, the J gene TRBJ2-7; D is possibly TRBD2 (5 bases). The CDR3 has 14 residues. From germline, CDR1 is SGDLS and CDR2 YYNGEE. V was shortened by 0 bases and J by 4 bases, with 11 bases between the two germline ends. The CDR3 bases are TGTGCCAGCAGCGTAGCGGGGTTGAGTTACGAGCAGTACTTC. It is translated as CASSVAGLSYEQYF.

The rearrangement links TRBV3-1 (or the pseudogene TRBV3-2) to TRBJ2-5; tentatively, D is TRBD2 (5 bases). Germline V lookup: CDR1 LGHDT, CDR2 YNNKEL (reference sequence). V lost 2 bases and J lost 4, with 11 bases in between. The CDR3 runs to 14 residues. Here the CDR3 DNA reads TGTGCCAGCAGCCAACGCGTCGCGGGAGAGACCCAGTACTTC. Protein: CASSQRVAGETQYF.

A few counts support this clone. The chain recombines TRBV5-4 with TRBJ1-2; 10 nucleotides line up with TRBD1. The CDR3 runs 15 residues. After removal of 2 bases from V and 6 bases from J, the junction contained 7 bases not matched to a gene. Germline CDR1 SGHNT, CDR2 YYREEE (reference sequence). The DNA of the CDR3 is TGTGCCAGCAGCTTCAACTACGGACAGGGGGATGGCTACACCTTC. Translated, it gives CASSFNYGQGDGYTF.

The V gene is TRBV3-1 (or the pseudogene TRBV3-2), the J gene TRBJ1-1, with D hard to call. This CDR3 contains 13 residues. In germline, CDR1 is LGHDT, CDR2 YNNKEL (reference sequence). V was cut by 7 bases and J by 5 bases, with 14 bases left in between. This CDR3 reads CASNLRGETEAFF. As DNA, the CDR3 is TGTGCCAGCAACCTCAGAGGCGAGACTGAAGCTTTCTTT.

This chain connects TRBV5-4 to TRBJ1-4; no reliable D call. Trimming shortened V by 0 bases and J by 0 bases, and 6 bases separated the two germline ends. In germline, CDR1 is SGHNT, CDR2 YYREEE (reference sequence). There are 15 residues in the CDR3. The CDR3 bases are TGTGCCAGCAGCTTGGGAATTGCAACTAATGAAAAACTGTTTTTT. Translated, it gives CASSLGIATNEKLFF.

The V and J genes are TRBV5-8 and TRBJ1-2; D unclear. Germline lookup yields CDR1 SGHTS and CDR2 YDEGEE. The CDR3 consists of 13 residues. Trimming left V 6 bases short and J 1 base short, with 10 bases between. The CDR3 region has the DNA TGTGCCAGCACCCCCGGGAATAACTATGGCTACACCTTC. Its translation is CASTPGNNYGYTF.

This chain connects TRBV19 to TRBJ1-5, with D possibly being TRBD1 (6 bases). CDR3 size: 15 residues. V lost 2 bases and J lost 5, with 13 bases in between. Germline V lookup: CDR1 LNHDA, CDR2 SQIVND (reference sequence). The CDR3 nucleotides are TGTGCCAGTAGTATAAACTGGGGGGCTGATCAGCCCCAGCATTTT. Residues: CASSINWGADQPQHF.

The V and J genes are TRBV25-1 and TRBJ2-2, with 8 bases matching TRBD2. The CDR3 has 16 residues. Looked up from germline, CDR1 is MGHDK and CDR2 is SYGVNS. Unmatched junction bases numbered 3, after V lost 3 bases and J lost 0 bases. This CDR3 is CASSESGGPNTGELFF. The CDR3 DNA reads TGTGCCAGCAGTGAGAGCGGGGGCCCGAACACCGGGGAGCTGTTTTTT.

This chain joins TRBV4-1 and TRBJ1-2; perhaps TRBD1 as D (5 bases). Germline V lookup: CDR1 MGHRA, CDR2 YSYEKL. The CDR3 has 17 residues. With 1 base removed from V and 3 bases from J, the gap between germline ends came to 18 bases. The CDR3 sequence: CASSQAVGRAKDYGYTF. CDR3 nucleotides: TGCGCCAGCAGCCAAGCAGTGGGCAGGGCGAAGGACTATGGCTACACCTTC.